This entry concerns a single T cell receptor (beta chain). The antigen is undetermined. These data belong to a study of CD8 T cells in ankylosing spondylitis. Study results and limitations: Enrichment of disease-linked clones was reportedly significant in matched ankylosing spondylitis synovial fluid. About 8 highly homologous variants made up a TCR beta motif, and this motif appeared characteristic of ankylosing spondylitis blood.

Germline-derived CDR1 and CDR2 are LNHDA and SQIVND (reference sequence). The CDR3 runs 14 residues. Trimming took 2 bases from V and 7 from J, leaving 11 bases between them. MiXCR, run by TCRdb on the 5' RACE reads, gives a single entry per CDR3 protein. The sample has some 330,000 distinct CDR3 sequences, less than 10% seen once. Sequencing input: blood, either unsorted or a sorted T cell fraction (not recorded which). The chain has TRBV19 and TRBJ1-4; D is perhaps TRBD1 (5 bases). This clonotype was obtained from a male donor with ankylosing spondylitis. The CDR3 region is CASSIYRTGEKLFF. The CDR3 nucleotides read TGTGCCAGTAGTATATACAGGACGGGTGAAAAACTGTTTTTT. Combining the CDR3 with reference TRBV19 and TRBJ1-4 gives the whole variable domain DGGITQSPKYLFRKEGQNVTLSCEQNLNHDAMYWYRQDPGQGLRLIYYSQIVNDFQKGDIAEGYSVSREKKESFPLTVTSAQKNPTAFYLCASSIYRTGEKLFFGSGTQLSVL.